This is a list of T cell receptor beta chains from one sample in a study of shared clonotypes between healthy human individuals. Sequencing used immunoSEQ multiplex PCR; TCRdb keeps in-frame clones, though not all of them. The profile shows about 2,100,000 clones, more than 85% of them singletons. The sample comprised naive CD8+ T cells from PBMCs. These receptors were taken from a man in his late teens or twenties in good health. Some clones in this sample may be carry-over from other donors' samples. The CDR3 runs from the conserved cysteine through the conserved F or W. The D gene is left open where the match is weak. Only some rows state a clone size, as once, few, many or a class for expanded clones.

- TRBJ2-7 - TRBV5-6 CASSFSVQGYEQYF TGTGCCAGCAGCTTCTCAGTTCAGGGCTACGAGCAGTACTTC
TRBD2 TRBJ2-1 - TRBV18 CASSLRGGRASYNEQFF TGTGCCAGCTCACTCCGAGGAGGGAGGGCCTCCTACAATGAGCAGTTCTTC
- TRBJ1-1 - TRBV27 CASRAGMNTEAFF TGTGCCAGCCGGGCTGGGATGAACACTGAAGCTTTCTTT
- TRBJ2-4 - TRBV6-1 CASNDPPYIQYF TGTGCCAGCAACGACCCACCGTACATTCAGTACTTC
- TRBJ1-5 - TRBV10-3 CAISPGGETSQPQHF TGTGCCATCAGCCCGGGAGGGGAAACTAGTCAGCCCCAGCATTTT
- TRBJ2-1 - TRBV6-4 CASSDTYLRGSYNEQFF TGTGCCAGCAGTGACACCTACCTCCGCGGCTCCTACAATGAGCAGTTCTTC
- TRBJ1-5 - TRBV4-3 CASSQDRINQPQHF TGCGCCAGCAGCCAAGATAGAATCAATCAGCCCCAGCATTTT
TRBD2 TRBJ2-1 - TRBV29-1 CSAGGGEQFF TGCAGCGCTGGGGGGGGAGAGCAGTTCTTC
- TRBJ2-1 - TRBV6-5 CASSYLEGSVGNEQFF TGTGCCAGCAGTTATCTTGAGGGTAGCGTGGGCAATGAGCAGTTCTTC
- TRBJ1-4 - TRBV29-1 CSVEDGQLNEKLFF TGCAGCGTTGAAGATGGGCAGCTCAATGAAAAACTGTTTTTT
- TRBJ2-7 - TRBV5-6 CASSLVGDIPEQYF TGTGCCAGCAGCTTGGTGGGGGACATTCCCGAGCAGTACTTC
TRBD1 TRBJ2-2 few TRBV5-6 CASSFWTGPGELFF TGTGCCAGCAGCTTTTGGACAGGCCCCGGGGAGCTGTTTTTT
- TRBJ2-2 - TRBV19 CASESSPSAGELFF TGTGCCAGTGAGAGCTCCCCTTCGGCCGGGGAGCTGTTTTTT
- TRBJ2-7 - TRBV6-5 CASSYEPTGIYEQYF TGTGCCAGCAGTTACGAGCCGACAGGAATCTACGAGCAGTACTTC
- TRBJ1-2 once TRBV30 CAWRPSAGYTF TGTGCCTGGAGACCCTCGGCTGGCTACACCTTC
- TRBJ2-3 - TRBV7-9 CASSFRDTGTDTQYF TGTGCCAGCAGCTTCCGGGACACAGGCACAGATACGCAGTATTTT
- TRBJ2-7 - TRBV25-1 CASSINQNEQYF TGTGCCAGCAGTATCAATCAGAACGAGCAGTACTTC
- TRBJ2-5 - TRBV7-8 CASSLTRDNQETQYF TGTGCCAGCAGCTTGACCCGGGACAACCAAGAGACCCAGTACTTC
TRBD1 TRBJ1-4 - TRBV2 CASRADRGPGEKLFF TGTGCCAGCAGGGCCGACAGGGGGCCAGGTGAAAAACTGTTTTTT
TRBD2 TRBJ2-7 - TRBV30 CAWTWTSGNYEQYF TGTGCCTGGACCTGGACTAGCGGGAACTACGAGCAGTACTTC
- TRBJ2-7 - TRBV27 CASSLSGDSYEQYF TGTGCCAGCAGTTTGTCAGGGGATTCGTACGAGCAGTACTTC
- TRBJ2-3 - TRBV6-5 CASSPSTGVTDTQYF TGTGCCAGCAGCCCTAGCACGGGAGTGACAGATACGCAGTATTTT
- TRBJ2-7 - TRBV7-9 CASSYTGPQREQYF TGTGCCAGCAGCTATACGGGACCCCAGAGGGAGCAGTACTTC
- TRBJ1-5 - TRBV7-9 CASSETGPQPQHF TGTGCCAGCAGCGAGACAGGACCTCAGCCCCAGCATTTT
- TRBJ2-1 - TRBV7-6 CASSLAGVLLSYNEQFF TGTGCCAGCAGCTTAGCAGGAGTTCTGCTCTCCTACAATGAGCAGTTCTTC
- TRBJ1-4 - TRBV15 CATSRDVESPNEKLFF TGTGCCACCAGCAGAGATGTAGAGAGTCCTAATGAAAAACTGTTTTTT
- TRBJ1-1 - TRBV27 CASSPLPAGGGLTEAFF TGTGCCAGCAGCCCACTACCCGCGGGGGGGGGTTTAACTGAAGCTTTCTTT
- TRBJ2-1 - TRBV11-3 CASSLDADSSYNEQFF TGTGCCAGCAGCTTAGATGCGGATAGCTCCTACAATGAGCAGTTCTTC
TRBD2 TRBJ2-1 - TRBV6-5 CASRKGLAGLNEQFF TGTGCCAGCCGAAAGGGACTAGCGGGTCTCAATGAGCAGTTCTTC
- TRBJ2-7 - TRBV5-8 CASSLLFTDEQYF TGTGCCAGCAGCTTGCTCTTTACAGATGAGCAGTACTTC
- TRBJ2-2 - TRBV5-6 CASSLVKGPRDTGELFF TGTGCCAGCAGCTTGGTGAAGGGGCCTCGAGATACCGGGGAGCTGTTTTTT
TRBD1 TRBJ1-5 - TRBV7-3 CASSEGTGDQPQHF TGTGCCAGCAGCGAAGGGACAGGGGATCAGCCCCAGCATTTT
TRBD1 TRBJ1-1 - TRBV27 CASSLDRASTEAFF TGTGCCAGCAGTTTAGACAGGGCGAGCACTGAAGCTTTCTTT
- TRBJ1-2 few TRBV7-9 CASSAGTALTF TGTGCCAGCAGCGCAGGGACTGCCCTAACCTTC
- TRBJ2-1 once TRBV9 CASNPIGGVVDEQFF TGTGCCAGCAACCCAATAGGGGGAGTCGTCGATGAGCAGTTCTTC
- TRBJ2-7 - TRBV2 CASSEARGPLYEQYF TGTGCCAGCAGTGAAGCGCGGGGGCCGCTGTACGAGCAGTACTTC
TRBD1 TRBJ2-1 - TRBV9 CASSVAQGANEQFF TGTGCCAGCAGCGTAGCGCAGGGGGCGAATGAGCAGTTCTTC
- TRBJ2-7 - TRBV2 CASKESTRAYEQYF TGTGCCAGCAAGGAGAGTACGAGGGCCTACGAGCAGTACTTC
- TRBJ2-7 - TRBV7-8 CASSLVGSSYEQYF TGTGCCAGCAGCTTAGTGGGCAGCTCCTACGAGCAGTACTTC
TRBD1 TRBJ2-2 once TRBV7-9 CASSPTGAAYTGELFF TGTGCCAGCAGCCCGACAGGGGCCGCTTATACCGGGGAGCTGTTTTTT
- TRBJ2-7 - TRBV7-9 CASSSRGGVSGRDYEQYF TGTGCCAGCAGCTCCCGGGGCGGGGTTAGCGGCCGCGACTACGAGCAGTACTTC
TRBD1 TRBJ2-1 - TRBV6-1 CASRGQGRHNEQFF TGTGCCAGCAGGGGACAGGGTCGCCACAATGAGCAGTTCTTC
TRBD2 TRBJ2-7 once TRBV10-3 CAISRRTVTSGTSPYEQYF TGTGCCATCAGTCGACGGACGGTTACTAGCGGGACGAGTCCCTACGAGCAGTACTTC
- TRBJ2-1 - TRBV5-1 CASSLGAAYNEQFF TGCGCCAGCAGCTTGGGAGCGGCCTACAATGAGCAGTTCTTC